These 14 T cell receptor beta chains were sequenced from one sample in a study of somatic mutations in cytotoxic T cells in rheumatoid arthritis. Some clones are missing from TCRdb's copy, which holds only in-frame ones; the method was immunoSEQ multiplex PCR. The sample consists of approximately 11,000 clones, around four fifths of them appearing once. The specimen sequenced was CD8+ T cells sorted from blood. Receptors originate from a woman aged 55-69 years with rheumatoid arthritis.

This chain links TRBV5-1 with TRBJ2-7; D call uncertain. V gave up 5 bases and J gave up 3 bases, with 6 bases separating them. The CDR3 consists of 11 residues. Germline V CDR1 and CDR2: SGHRS, YFSETQ. The CDR3 loop reads CASSSFYEQYF. The CDR3, as DNA: TGCGCCAGCAGTAGTTTCTACGAGCAGTACTTC.

The V call is TRBV13, the J call TRBJ2-1; 13 bases align to TRBD2. V trimming: 1 base; J trimming: 0 bases; junction bases outside the gene matches: 15. CDR3 length: 22 residues. Germline CDR1 and CDR2: PRHDT and FYEKMQ (reference sequence). CDR3 sequence: CASSLEAGGLAGRVSSYNEQFF. The CDR3 region has the DNA TGTGCCAGCAGCTTAGAAGCGGGGGGACTAGCGGGAAGGGTGAGCTCCTACAATGAGCAGTTCTTC.

V gene TRBV19 combines with J gene TRBJ2-1; 8 nucleotides align to TRBD1. J gave up 2 bases and V 8 bases, and 14 bases lay outside the gene matches. The germline CDR1 and CDR2 sequences are LNHDA and SQIVND (reference sequence). This CDR3 region has 17 residues. The CDR3, as DNA: TGTGCCAGTTGGGACAGGAGAGGGTCGGGTACCTACAATGAGCAGTTCTTC. It codes for CASWDRRGSGTYNEQFF.

The J gene is TRBJ1-1, the V gene TRBV29-1, with D possibly being TRBD1 (5 bases). This CDR3 region has 12 residues. The V end lost 4 bases, the J end lost 7 bases, and 13 bases lay between the germline ends. Germline V gives CDR1 SQVTM, CDR2 ANQGSEA. CDR3 nucleotides: TGCAGCGTTGTGATGGGGCTGAGTGAAGCTTTCTTT. Protein product: CSVVMGLSEAFF.

The chain combines TRBV7-9 with TRBJ1-2, with D perhaps matching TRBD1 (5 bases). The CDR3 extends over 13 amino acids. Trimming removed 3 bases from V and 7 bases from J, with 12 bases in between. Germline CDR1 is SEHNR and CDR2 is FQNEAQ (reference sequence). CDR3 sequence reads: CASSFQGGIGYTF. In DNA form, the CDR3 reads TGTGCCAGCAGCTTTCAGGGAGGCATTGGCTACACCTTC.

This chain connects TRBV29-1 to TRBJ2-5, with D possibly being TRBD2 (6 bases). Germline V gene sequence: CDR1 SQVTM, CDR2 ANQGSEA. The V end lost 0 bases, the J end lost 9 bases, and 17 bases lay between the germline ends. The CDR3 has 14 amino acids. As DNA, the CDR3 is TGCAGCGTTGAAGAAGAAGTGGCCTGGGGGGCCCAGTACTTC. Translation gives CSVEEEVAWGAQYF.

The chain combines TRBV7-9 with TRBJ2-7, with D tentatively TRBD2 (5 bases). V lost 9 bases and J 0 bases, leaving 12 bases between the germline ends. The CDR3 runs to 13 residues. Germline CDR1 and CDR2: SEHNR and FQNEAQ (reference sequence). The CDR3 nucleotides read TGTGCCAGTTCGGGGTGGAGCTCCTACGAGCAGTACTTC. This sequence encodes CASSGWSSYEQYF.

The chain links TRBV7-9 to TRBJ2-1; 8 nucleotides align to TRBD2. With V trimmed by 5 bases and J by 7 bases, 10 bases remained unmatched. CDR1 is SEHNR and CDR2 is FQNEAQ in the germline V gene (reference sequence). This CDR3 has 15 amino acids. The CDR3: CASSGQGLESNEQFF. The CDR3 DNA sequence: TGTGCCAGCAGCGGGCAGGGACTAGAGAGTAATGAGCAGTTCTTC.

The chain has TRBV12-5 and TRBJ1-5; no clear D. V lost 6 bases and J lost 0, with 15 bases in between. The V gene's germline CDR1 is LGHNT and CDR2 FRNRAP. The CDR3 has 16 amino acids. The CDR3 DNA sequence: TGTGCTAGTGGGTTGTTAGACATGAATAGCAATCAGCCCCAGCATTTT. Residues: CASGLLDMNSNQPQHF.

In regard to this clone: The junction departs from the called germline gene at one end, perhaps through a read error. This chain joins TRBV28 and TRBJ1-5, with 7 bases lining up with TRBD1. CDR1 MDHEN and CDR2 SYDVKM come from the germline V gene. The CDR3 extends over 18 amino acids. For the CDR3, the DNA is TGTGCCAGCAATTTAGTACTCGGACAGGATTATAGCAATCAGCCCCAGCATTTT. Its protein is CASNLVLGQDYSNQPQHF.

In this sample, this clone turned up a few times. The rearrangement joins TRBV27 to TRBJ2-1, with 7 bases that match TRBD1. V was clipped by 2 bases and J by 9 bases; unmatched bases: 7. The CDR3 is made up of 14 amino acids. Germline V gene lookup returns CDR1 MNHEY and CDR2 SMNVEV (reference sequence). The CDR3 DNA sequence: TGTGCCAGCAGTTTAACCAAGGGGGCTGGTGAGCAGTTCTTC. This encodes CASSLTKGAGEQFF.

In this sample, this clone turned up a few times. This chain uses TRBV7-3 with TRBJ2-1, with 11 bases identical to TRBD2. The CDR3 consists of 18 residues. CDR1 SGHTA and CDR2 FQGTGA come from the germline V gene. Trimming at V came to 6 bases and at J to 0 bases, leaving 10 bases not matched to a gene. The chain's CDR3 is CASSFTSGSLSSYNEQFF. In nucleotides, the CDR3 is TGTGCCAGCAGTTTTACTAGCGGGAGCCTCAGCTCCTACAATGAGCAGTTCTTC.

This sequence joins TRBV2 and TRBJ2-1, with a possible D match to TRBD2 (6 bases). The CDR3 totals 18 residues. V was shortened by 5 bases and J by 0 bases, with 20 bases between the two germline ends. Germline CDR1 reads SNHLY; CDR2 reads FYNNEI. The CDR3 is CASSLDRDSGTSYNEQFF. The CDR3 DNA is TGTGCCAGCAGTCTAGACCGGGACTCGGGGACCTCCTACAATGAGCAGTTCTTC.

CDR3 nucleotide sequence: TGTGCTAGTGGTTTGGTATTGGAGGGACAGGGGCGCAAAGTAGATACGCAGTATTTT. This gives the protein CASGLVLEGQGRKVDTQYF. The chain carries TRBV12-5 and TRBJ2-3; 10 bases align to TRBD1. V shed 0 bases and J 5 bases; nucleotides not matched to a gene: 14. This CDR3 contains 19 residues. From germline, CDR1 is LGHNT and CDR2 FRNRAP.